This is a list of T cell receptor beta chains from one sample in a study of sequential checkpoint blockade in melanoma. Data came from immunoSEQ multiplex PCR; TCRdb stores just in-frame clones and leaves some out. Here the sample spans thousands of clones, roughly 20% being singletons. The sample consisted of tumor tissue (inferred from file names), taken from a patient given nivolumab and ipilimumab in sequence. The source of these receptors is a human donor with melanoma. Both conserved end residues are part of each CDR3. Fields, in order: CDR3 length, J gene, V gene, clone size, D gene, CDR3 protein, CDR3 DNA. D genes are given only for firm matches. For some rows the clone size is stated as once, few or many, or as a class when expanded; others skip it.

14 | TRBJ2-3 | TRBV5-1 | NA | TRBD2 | CASSLGLATDTQYF | TGCGCCAGCAGCTTGGGACTAGCGACAGATACGCAGTATTTT
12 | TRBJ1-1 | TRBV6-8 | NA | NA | CASRTGIVEAFF | TGTGCCAGCAGGACGGGGATCGTTGAAGCTTTCTTT
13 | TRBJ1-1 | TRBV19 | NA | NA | CASKNPEANEAFF | TGTGCCAGTAAAAACCCTGAGGCGAATGAAGCTTTCTTT
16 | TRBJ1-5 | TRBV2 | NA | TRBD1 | CASRGTDRGNNQPQHF | TGTGCCAGCAGGGGAACGGACAGGGGAAATAATCAGCCCCAGCATTTT
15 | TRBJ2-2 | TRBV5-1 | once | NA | CASSFTALNTGELFF | TGCGCCAGCAGCTTTACGGCCTTGAACACCGGGGAGCTGTTTTTT
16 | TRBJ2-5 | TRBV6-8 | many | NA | CASSYSREGAGETQYF | TGTGCCAGCAGTTACTCCCGGGAGGGGGCCGGAGAGACCCAGTACTTC
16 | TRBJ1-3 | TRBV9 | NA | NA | CASSGSLITSGNTIYF | TGTGCCAGCAGTGGCTCCCTTATAACCTCTGGAAACACCATATATTTT
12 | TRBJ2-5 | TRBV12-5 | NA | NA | CAPMRVQETQYF | TGTGCCCCAATGCGGGTGCAAGAGACCCAGTACTTC
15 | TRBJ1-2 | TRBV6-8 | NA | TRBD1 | CASSYGTGLNYGYTF | TGTGCCAGCAGTTATGGGACAGGGTTAAACTATGGCTACACCTTC
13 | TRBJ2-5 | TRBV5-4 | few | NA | CASSSTGLGTQYF | TGTGCCAGCAGCTCGACAGGTCTGGGGACCCAGTACTTC
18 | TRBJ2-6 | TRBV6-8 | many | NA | CASSGGTVGLSGANVLTF | TGTGCCAGCAGTGGAGGGACAGTCGGACTCTCTGGGGCCAACGTCCTGACTTTC
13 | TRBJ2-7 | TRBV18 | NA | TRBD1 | CASSQQGSGEQYF | TGTGCCAGCTCGCAACAGGGGTCCGGCGAGCAGTACTTC
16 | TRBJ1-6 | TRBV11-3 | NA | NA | CASSPRSRGDNSPLHF | TGTGCCAGCAGCCCACGGAGCAGAGGGGATAATTCACCCCTCCACTTT
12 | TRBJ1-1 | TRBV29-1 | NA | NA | CSVGQQNTEAFF | TGCAGCGTCGGACAGCAGAACACTGAAGCTTTCTTT
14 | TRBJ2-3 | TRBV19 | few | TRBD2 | CASSLRGGTDTQYF | TGTGCCAGTAGTTTGCGGGGGGGCACAGATACGCAGTATTTT
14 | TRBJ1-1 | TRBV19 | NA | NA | CASSPSWGTTEAFF | TGTGCCAGTAGTCCCTCGTGGGGGACCACTGAAGCTTTCTTT
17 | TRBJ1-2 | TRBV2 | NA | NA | CASSEPRGMGQDYGYTF | TGTGCCAGCAGTGAGCCCCGGGGGATGGGGCAGGACTATGGCTACACCTTC
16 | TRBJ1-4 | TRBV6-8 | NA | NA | CASSYSIEGNNEKLFF | TGTGCCAGCAGTTACTCGATTGAAGGAAATAATGAAAAACTGTTTTTT
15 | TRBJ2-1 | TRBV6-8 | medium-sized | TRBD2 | CASSAIAGGQGEQFF | TGTGCCAGCAGTGCAATAGCGGGGGGGCAAGGTGAGCAGTTCTTC
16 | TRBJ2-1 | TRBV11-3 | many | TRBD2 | CASSGQTSGGDNEQFF | TGTGCCAGCAGCGGCCAGACTAGCGGGGGTGACAATGAGCAGTTCTTC
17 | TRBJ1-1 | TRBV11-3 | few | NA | CASSTAQSGRGHTEAFF | TGTGCCAGCAGTACAGCCCAATCGGGACGTGGGCACACTGAAGCTTTCTTT
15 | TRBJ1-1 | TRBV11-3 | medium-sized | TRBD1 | CASSEGTGGNTEAFF | TGTGCCAGCAGTGAAGGGACAGGGGGGAACACTGAAGCTTTCTTT
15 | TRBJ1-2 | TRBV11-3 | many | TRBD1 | CASSPGTGGTYGYTF | TGTGCCAGCAGCCCCGGGACAGGGGGCACCTATGGCTACACCTTC
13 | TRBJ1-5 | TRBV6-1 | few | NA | CASSEVLDQPQHF | TGTGCCAGCAGTGAAGTGCTGGATCAGCCCCAGCATTTT
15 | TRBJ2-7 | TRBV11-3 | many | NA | CASSLSADTTYEQYF | TGTGCCAGCAGCTTATCGGCTGACACTACCTACGAGCAGTACTTC
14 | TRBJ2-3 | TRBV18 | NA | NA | CASSPRVNTDTQYF | TGTGCCAGCTCACCTAGGGTAAACACAGATACGCAGTATTTT
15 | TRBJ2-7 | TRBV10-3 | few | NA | CAISESSRGSYEQYF | TGTGCCATCAGTGAGTCGAGCCGTGGCTCCTACGAGCAGTACTTC
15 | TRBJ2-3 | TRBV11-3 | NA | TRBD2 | CASTNLAGGTDTQYF | TGTGCCAGCACCAACCTAGCGGGGGGTACAGATACGCAGTATTTT
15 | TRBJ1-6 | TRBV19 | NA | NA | CASSPRGGTNSPLHF | TGTGCCAGTAGTCCTAGGGGGGGCACCAATTCACCCCTCCACTTT
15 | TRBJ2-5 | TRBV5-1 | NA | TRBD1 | CASSYGQGLGETQYF | TGCGCCAGCAGCTACGGACAGGGGCTGGGAGAGACCCAGTACTTC
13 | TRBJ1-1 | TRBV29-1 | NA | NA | CSVEDLKNTEAFF | TGCAGCGTTGAAGATTTGAAGAACACTGAAGCTTTCTTT
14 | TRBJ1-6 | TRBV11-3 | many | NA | CASSLVDRYSPLHF | TGTGCCAGCAGCTTGGTCGACAGATATTCACCCCTCCACTTT
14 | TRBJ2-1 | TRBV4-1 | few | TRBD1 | CASSRQGNPDEQFF | TGCGCCAGCAGCCGACAGGGAAACCCCGATGAGCAGTTCTTC
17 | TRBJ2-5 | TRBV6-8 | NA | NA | CASSSRGRLRGEETQYF | TGTGCCAGCAGTTCGCGCGGTAGACTAAGGGGGGAAGAGACCCAGTACTTC
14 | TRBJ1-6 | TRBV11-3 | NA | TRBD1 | CASSAGQLNSPLHF | TGTGCCAGCAGCGCGGGACAGCTTAATTCACCCCTCCACTTT
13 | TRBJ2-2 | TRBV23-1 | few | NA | CASSFWRAGELFF | TGCGCCAGCAGCTTTTGGCGGGCCGGGGAGCTGTTTTTT
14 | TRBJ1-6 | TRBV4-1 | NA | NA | CASSLGPYNSPLHF | TGCGCCAGCAGCCTCGGACCCTATAATTCACCCCTCCACTTT
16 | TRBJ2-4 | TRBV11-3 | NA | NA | CASSQRTGWAKNIQYF | TGTGCCAGCAGCCAACGTACTGGTTGGGCCAAAAACATTCAGTACTTC
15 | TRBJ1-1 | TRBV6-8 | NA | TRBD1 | CASRVTGVMNTEAFF | TGTGCCAGCAGAGTGACAGGGGTCATGAACACTGAAGCTTTCTTT
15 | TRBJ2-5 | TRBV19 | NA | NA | CASSQGQSFGETQYF | TGTGCCAGTTCCCAGGGACAATCATTCGGAGAGACCCAGTACTTC